The rows below give T cell receptor beta chains drawn from one sample of a study of blood T cell repertoires in COVID-19. The protocol was immunoSEQ multiplex PCR, while the TCRdb copy is restricted to in-frame clones and leaves out a portion. The sample includes fewer than 450,000 clones, 85% to 90% of them seen just once. Sequenced material: PBMCs or T cells enriched from blood (not recorded which). These receptors came from a woman aged 18-29 years who had recovered from COVID-19. The CDR3 runs from the conserved cysteine through the conserved F or W. Each record gives: CDR3 length, D gene, V gene, J gene, clone size, CDR3 protein, CDR3 DNA. D genes are given only for firm matches. For some rows the clone size is stated as once, few or many, or as a class when expanded; others skip it.

15	.	TRBV28	TRBJ2-1	.	CASSGSGTHYNEQFF	TGTGCCAGCAGTGGGTCCGGGACACATTACAATGAGCAGTTCTTC
16	TRBD1	TRBV7-8	TRBJ1-3	once	CASSRGTADSGNTIYF	TGTGCCAGCAGCCGAGGGACAGCCGACTCTGGAAACACCATATATTTT
15	TRBD2	TRBV2	TRBJ2-2	once	CASSQTLADTGELFF	TGTGCCAGCAGTCAGACCCTAGCGGACACCGGGGAGCTGTTTTTT
15	TRBD2	TRBV5-1	TRBJ2-7	few	CASRPGSGVSYEQYF	TGCGCCAGCAGGCCCGGGAGCGGGGTTTCCTACGAGCAGTACTTC
15	TRBD1	TRBV6-5	TRBJ1-4	.	CASSSATGGFEKLFF	TGTGCCAGCAGTTCCGCGACAGGGGGTTTTGAAAAACTGTTTTTT
14	TRBD2	TRBV6-1	TRBJ2-3	.	CASSDSGGASTQYF	TGTGCCAGCAGTGACAGCGGGGGGGCCAGTACGCAGTATTTT
15	.	TRBV6-1	TRBJ1-4	.	CASSESRATNEKLFF	TGTGCCAGCAGTGAATCGCGTGCAACTAATGAAAAACTGTTTTTT
15	TRBD1	TRBV9	TRBJ2-7	.	CASSVAGTEGYEQYF	TGTGCCAGCAGCGTAGCCGGGACAGAAGGCTACGAGCAGTACTTC
15	.	TRBV19	TRBJ1-1	.	CASSPDRGGAAEAFF	TGTGCCAGTAGTCCCGACCGGGGAGGGGCGGCTGAAGCTTTCTTT
14	.	TRBV5-1	TRBJ1-6	.	CASSLARPHSPLHF	TGCGCCAGCAGCTTGGCCAGGCCTCATTCACCCCTCCACTTT
15	.	TRBV5-6	TRBJ1-2	once	CASSLEQGYNYGYTF	TGTGCCAGCAGCTTGGAACAGGGATACAACTATGGCTACACCTTC
13	.	TRBV6-5	TRBJ1-1	.	CASSSTINTEAFF	TGTGCCAGCAGTTCTACGATTAACACTGAAGCTTTCTTT
14	.	TRBV19	TRBJ2-2	.	CASSMLGGTGELFF	TGTGCCAGTAGTATGTTGGGGGGCACCGGGGAGCTGTTTTTT
11	.	TRBV9	TRBJ1-2	.	CASSPGGRHTF	TGTGCCAGCAGTCCGGGTGGCCGGCACACCTTC
13	TRBD1	TRBV6-5	TRBJ2-5	.	CASTPGGQETQYF	TGTGCCAGCACCCCAGGGGGCCAAGAGACCCAGTACTTC
14	TRBD2	TRBV20-1	TRBJ2-2	.	CSASLAGYTGELFF	TGCAGTGCTAGTCTAGCGGGCTACACCGGGGAGCTGTTTTTT
14	TRBD1	TRBV5-6	TRBJ1-1	.	CASSWTGINTEAFF	TGTGCCAGCAGCTGGACAGGGATCAACACTGAAGCTTTCTTT
14	.	TRBV7-3	TRBJ1-6	.	CASSSSGGGSPLHF	TGTGCCAGCAGCTCTTCCGGCGGGGGTTCACCCCTCCACTTT
14	.	TRBV19	TRBJ1-5	.	CASSISRPNQPQHF	TGTGCCAGTAGTATATCCAGGCCTAATCAGCCCCAGCATTTT
11	.	TRBV29-1	TRBJ1-2	once	CSASGTNGYTF	TGCAGCGCGTCCGGGACTAATGGCTACACCTTC
12	.	TRBV29-1	TRBJ1-2	.	CSVGNRNYGYTF	TGCAGCGTTGGGAACAGAAACTATGGCTACACCTTC
12	.	TRBV29-1	TRBJ2-2	.	CSVEDQVGELFF	TGCAGCGTTGAAGATCAGGTTGGGGAGCTGTTTTTT